Each of the 25 T cell receptor beta chains below was sequenced from the same sample in a study of CD8 T cells in ankylosing spondylitis. Study results and limitations: Blood from ankylosing spondylitis patients appeared to carry a characteristic roughly eight-variant TCR beta motif.

No antigens are known for them. TCRdb re-called the 5' RACE reads with MiXCR, one entry per CDR3 protein. There are a few hundred thousand distinct CDR3 sequences in the sample; about 13% occur only once, and around 6.8% lies in the top ten. The specimen sequenced was blood, either unsorted or a sorted T cell fraction (not recorded which). The source of these receptors is a male donor with ankylosing spondylitis.

This clonotype was counted only a few times. The chain uses TRBV7-2 and TRBJ1-2; a weak D match, TRBD1 (5 bases). There are 16 residues in the CDR3. The ends were cut back, 1 base at V and 8 bases at J, with 20 bases in the middle. Germline V gene sequence: CDR1 SGHTA, CDR2 FQGNSA. CDR3 sequence: CASSLGQYAGVGGYTF. The CDR3 region has the DNA TGTGCCAGCAGCTTAGGACAGTATGCCGGGGTTGGGGGCTACACCTTC.

The rearrangement uses TRBV7-9 and TRBJ2-3; 7 positions agree with TRBD1. The CDR3 length is 15 residues. Looked up from germline, CDR1 is SEHNR and CDR2 is FQNEAQ (reference sequence). The J segment lost 5 bases and the V segment lost 1 base, leaving 6 bases of the junction unmatched. The DNA for the CDR3 is TGTGCCAGCAGCTTAGGACAGGGAATCATAGATACGCAGTATTTT. It codes for CASSLGQGIIDTQYF.

This clonotype was seen only a few times. This chain uses TRBV24-1 with TRBJ1-1; D is undetermined. This CDR3 is 12 amino acids long. Trimming stripped 4 bases from V and 2 bases from J, with 4 bases between. CDR1 and CDR2 from the germline V gene are KGHDR and SFDVKD. CDR3 residues: CATSEGNTEAFF. The CDR3 coding sequence is TGTGCCACCAGTGAGGGTAACACTGAAGCTTTCTTT.

This sequence joins TRBV20-1 and TRBJ1-1; D remains ambiguous. Looked up from germline, CDR1 is DFQATT and CDR2 is SNEGSKA (reference sequence). Trimming removed 0 bases at V and 5 bases at J, with 4 bases between. This CDR3 spans 11 amino acids. In nucleotides, the CDR3 is TGCAGTGCTAGAGATCGGACTGAAGCTTTCTTT. This codes for CSARDRTEAFF.

The chain combines TRBV7-9 with TRBJ1-4; D unresolved. There are 10 residues in the CDR3. CDR1 is SEHNR and CDR2 is FQNEAQ in the germline V gene (reference sequence). V lost 10 bases to trimming and J lost 7 bases, with 7 bases between them. In DNA, the CDR3 is TGTGCCACAGATAGTGAAAAACTGTTTTTT. Translation: CATDSEKLFF.

This clonotype turned up a few times. The chain has TRBV19 and TRBJ1-5; the D is unclear. Germline assignment: CDR1 LNHDA and CDR2 SQIVND (reference sequence). V lost 9 bases, J lost 0 bases, and 9 bases lay in between. The CDR3 totals 13 residues. The CDR3 DNA reads as TGTGCCAGCGAGGGCGTTAGCAATCAGCCCCAGCATTTT. Its protein product is CASEGVSNQPQHF.

In its sample, this clonotype was seen many times. J is TRBJ2-3 and V is TRBV12-3 or TRBV12-4, with D unclear. The CDR3 is 11 residues long. V dropped 5 bases and J dropped 7 bases, with 7 bases sitting between them. The CDR3 DNA sequence: TGTGCCAGCAGTACGGTGAATACGCAGTATTTT. It encodes CASSTVNTQYF.

This clonotype has more than one count but fewer than ten. This chain uses TRBV12-3 or TRBV12-4 with TRBJ1-6; D gene uncertain. This CDR3 has 16 amino acids. The V end lost 5 bases, the J end lost 0 bases, and 11 bases lay between the germline ends. The CDR3 here is CASSNQGSSYNSPLHF. CDR3 nucleotides: TGTGCCAGCAGTAATCAAGGAAGCTCCTATAATTCACCCCTCCACTTT.

This clonotype was seen more than once but under ten times. V and J are TRBV10-2 and TRBJ1-5; D is ambiguous. Germline CDR1 WSHSY, CDR2 SAAADI. With 3 bases removed from V and 6 bases from J, the gap between germline ends came to 12 bases. The CDR3 has 14 amino acids. As DNA, the CDR3 is TGCGCCAGCAGTGAACAGATGTCTGTTCAGCCCCAGCATTTT. Translation gives CASSEQMSVQPQHF.

The chain carries TRBV5-1 and TRBJ1-5; D unclear. V was cut by 6 bases and J by 8 bases, with 21 bases left in between. This CDR3 contains 15 residues. Germline lookup yields CDR1 SGHRS and CDR2 YFSETQ. The CDR3 here is CASTRRLGGFEPQHF. DNA for the CDR3: TGCGCCAGCACCCGGCGGTTGGGAGGCTTTGAGCCCCAGCATTTT.

Only a few counts were recorded for this clonotype. The chain uses TRBV3-1 and TRBJ2-7, with D perhaps matching TRBD2 (5 bases). Trimming stripped 2 bases from V and 0 bases from J, with 8 bases between. Germline V gene data show CDR1 as LGHDT and CDR2 as YNNKEL (reference sequence). This CDR3 region has 14 residues. The CDR3 coding sequence is TGTGCCAGCAGCCAAACTAGTATCTCCTACGAGCAGTACTTC. This codes for CASSQTSISYEQYF.

This clonotype occurred many times. This rearrangement joins TRBV5-1 to TRBJ1-1; D not certain. V was clipped by 5 bases and J by 4 bases, with 24 bases between them. Germline V gives CDR1 SGHRS, CDR2 YFSETQ. This CDR3 has 17 residues. CDR3 coding DNA: TGCGCCAGCAGACTAAGACCCAGCGCTGTGTCAGGCACTGAAGCTTTCTTT. Translated, it gives CASRLRPSAVSGTEAFF.

This clonotype has a handful of counts. The V and J genes are TRBV2 and TRBJ2-5, with D possibly called TRBD1 or TRBD2 (5 bases each). V was clipped by 2 bases and J by 0 bases, with 13 bases between them. CDR1 and CDR2 from the germline V gene are SNHLY and FYNNEI. The CDR3 is 16 amino acids. CDR3 sequence: CASSESGWGYQETQYF. In nucleotides, the CDR3 is TGTGCCAGCAGTGAATCAGGGTGGGGGTACCAAGAGACCCAGTACTTC. The full variable domain, rest sourced from reference TRBV2 and TRBJ2-5, is EPEVTQTPSHQVTQMGQEVILRCVPISNHLYFYWYRQILGQKVEFLVSFYNNEISEKSEIFDDQFSVERPDGSNFTLKIRSTKLEDSAMYFCASSESGWGYQETQYFGPGTRLLVL.

This clonotype was found a few times. The J gene is TRBJ1-1, the V gene TRBV12-3 or TRBV12-4; D call uncertain. The CDR3 extends over 14 amino acids. V dropped 7 bases and J dropped 9 bases, with 21 bases sitting between them. CDR3 region: CASTFPRTYSKAFF. CDR3 nucleotides: TGTGCCAGCACCTTTCCACGGACCTACTCTAAAGCTTTCTTT.

This clonotype was observed a handful of times. The genes are TRBV7-9 and TRBJ2-7, with TRBD1 matching over 10 bases. Germline CDR1 reads SEHNR; CDR2 reads FQNEAQ (reference sequence). This CDR3 has 15 residues. V gave up 5 bases and J gave up 4 bases; unmatched junction bases: 8. The CDR3 protein is CASSGEGQGRYEQYF. CDR3 coding DNA: TGTGCCAGCAGCGGGGAGGGACAGGGGCGGTACGAGCAGTACTTC.

This clonotype was seen more than once but under ten times. The chain has TRBV10-3 and TRBJ2-3, with TRBD2 as a possible D gene (6 bases). CDR1 is ENHRY and CDR2 is SYGVKD in the germline V gene. The CDR3 extends over 14 amino acids. The ends were cut back, 0 bases at V and 3 bases at J, with 7 bases in the middle. DNA of the CDR3: TGTGCCATCAGTGAGTCCCGGGGGACAGATACGCAGTATTTT. This translates into CAISESRGTDTQYF.

The chain couples TRBV5-1 to TRBJ1-3; D not resolved. V was shortened by 7 bases and J by 1 base, with 9 bases between the two germline ends. Germline loops: CDR1 SGHRS, CDR2 YFSETQ. The CDR3 runs to 13 residues. DNA for the CDR3: TGCGCCAGCTCTTACCAGTCTGGAAACACCATATATTTT. Its translation: CASSYQSGNTIYF.

The chain recombines TRBV7-9 with TRBJ2-1; perhaps TRBD2 as D (5 bases). There are 14 residues in the CDR3. Germline CDR1 SEHNR, CDR2 FQNEAQ (reference sequence). V was cut by 0 bases and J by 7 bases, with 10 bases left in between. CDR3 DNA sequence: TGTGCCAGCAGCTTAGCGATGGGAGTGAATGAGCAGTTCTTC. It yields the protein CASSLAMGVNEQFF.

Notes on this clonotype: Lacking the conserved final phenylalanine or tryptophan, this CDR3 likely reflects a read error. The CDR3 bases are TGTGCCAGCATTTGGGAAGGTAGCGGGAGGGCCTCTGAGCAGTTCTTG. The encoded protein is CASIWEGSGRASEQFL. V and J are TRBV25-1 and TRBJ2-1; the match to TRBD2 covers 11 bases. V was pared by 7 bases and J by 9 bases, with 14 bases of the junction left unmatched. CDR1 and CDR2 (germline): MGHDK, SYGVNS. The length of the CDR3 is 16 residues.

This clonotype has only a few counts. The chain employs TRBV7-2 and TRBJ2-3; TRBD1 agrees at 10 bases. Germline values: CDR1 SGHTA, CDR2 FQGNSA. The CDR3 is 16 residues long. The junction had 7 bases not matched to a gene; V was cut back by 7 bases and J by 0 bases. This CDR3 reads CASTKRQGASTDTQYF. CDR3 coding DNA: TGTGCCAGCACCAAACGACAGGGGGCTAGCACAGATACGCAGTATTTT.

This clonotype was recorded a few times. The rearrangement joins TRBV5-1 to TRBJ2-3, with no clear D. The germline CDR1 and CDR2 sequences are SGHRS and YFSETQ. V was clipped by 0 bases and J by 6 bases, with 8 bases between them. The CDR3 is 13 amino acids. CDR3 in amino acids: CASSLGFRDTQYF. The CDR3, as DNA: TGCGCCAGCAGCTTGGGATTTCGCGATACGCAGTATTTT.

This clonotype was counted at least ten times. The J gene is TRBJ1-2, the V gene TRBV29-1; D is unclear. CDR1 SQVTM and CDR2 ANQGSEA come from the germline V gene. Deletions cut 1 base from V and 6 bases from J, with 6 bases between. CDR3 size: 11 residues. In DNA, the CDR3 is TGCAGCGTTGAAGGGGTCGATGGCTACACCTTC. It is translated as CSVEGVDGYTF.

This clonotype was counted at least ten times. The chain couples TRBV25-1 to TRBJ1-5, with 10 nucleotides matching TRBD1. The CDR3 runs 16 residues. In germline, CDR1 is MGHDK, CDR2 SYGVNS. V dropped 4 bases and J dropped 8; count of bases not matched to a gene: 11. DNA of the CDR3: TGTGCCAGCAGTGGGTTCGAGACAGGGGGCGCAGAGCCCCAGCATTTT. This translates into CASSGFETGGAEPQHF.

There are many counts of this clonotype. The gene calls are TRBV12-3 or TRBV12-4 and TRBJ2-1; perhaps TRBD2 as D (5 bases). This CDR3 is built from 14 residues. V was cut by 7 bases and J by 0 bases, with 10 bases left in between. CDR3 DNA: TGTGCCAGCAAAACGGACTTCTCCTACAATGAGCAGTTCTTC. Translating it yields CASKTDFSYNEQFF.

The V call is TRBV23-1, the J call TRBJ2-7; 7 bases line up with TRBD1. TRBV23-1 carries the ORF label, with uncertain function. This CDR3 comprises 14 residues. J lost 6 bases, V lost 7 bases, and 12 bases had no gene match. CDR3 in DNA: TGCGCCAGCACCACGGACAGGTCAATCTTCGAGCAGTACGTC. Residues: CASTTDRSIFEQYV.